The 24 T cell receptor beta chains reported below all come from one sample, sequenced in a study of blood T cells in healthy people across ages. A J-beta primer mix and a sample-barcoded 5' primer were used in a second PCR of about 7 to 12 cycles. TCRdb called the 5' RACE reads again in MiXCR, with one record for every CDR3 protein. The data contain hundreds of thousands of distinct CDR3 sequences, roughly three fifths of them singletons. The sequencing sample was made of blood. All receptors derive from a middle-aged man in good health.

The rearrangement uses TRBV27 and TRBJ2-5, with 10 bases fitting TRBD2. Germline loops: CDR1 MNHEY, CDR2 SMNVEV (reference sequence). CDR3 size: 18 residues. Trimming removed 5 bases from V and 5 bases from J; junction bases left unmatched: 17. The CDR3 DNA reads TGTGCCAGCAGTCGAAAACGCCCGAGCGGGAGGGCCATGGAGACCCAGTACTTC. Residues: CASSRKRPSGRAMETQYF.

CDR3 DNA sequence: TGCGCCAGCAGCCAAGGCCTGGCGGCCGAGCAGTACTTC. Translating gives CASSQGLAAEQYF. The rearrangement links TRBV4-1 to TRBJ2-4; D gene ambiguous. The end of the DNA aligns better with TRBJ2-7, so the J call may be wrong. This CDR3 has 13 amino acids. In germline, CDR1 is MGHRA, CDR2 YSYEKL.

CDR3 protein: CASSVASGGADTQYF. In DNA, the CDR3 is TGTGCCAGCAGTGTTGCTAGCGGGGGCGCAGATACGCAGTATTTT. The genes are TRBV6-4 and TRBJ2-3, with 10 bases aligning to TRBD2. Trimming at V came to 4 bases and at J to 4 bases, leaving 5 bases not matched to a gene. Germline CDR1 MRHNA, CDR2 SNTAGT. The CDR3 runs 15 residues.

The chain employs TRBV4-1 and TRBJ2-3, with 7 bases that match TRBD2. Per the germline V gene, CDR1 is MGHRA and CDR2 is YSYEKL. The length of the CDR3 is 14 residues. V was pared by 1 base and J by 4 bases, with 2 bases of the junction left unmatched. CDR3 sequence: CASSQGREPDTQYF. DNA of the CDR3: TGCGCCAGCAGCCAAGGGCGGGAGCCAGATACGCAGTATTTT.

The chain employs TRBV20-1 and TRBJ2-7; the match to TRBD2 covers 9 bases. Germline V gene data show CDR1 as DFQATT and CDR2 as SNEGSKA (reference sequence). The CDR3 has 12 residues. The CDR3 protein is CNLAGVGYEQYF. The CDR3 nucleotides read TGCAACTTAGCGGGAGTAGGGTACGAGCAGTACTTC.

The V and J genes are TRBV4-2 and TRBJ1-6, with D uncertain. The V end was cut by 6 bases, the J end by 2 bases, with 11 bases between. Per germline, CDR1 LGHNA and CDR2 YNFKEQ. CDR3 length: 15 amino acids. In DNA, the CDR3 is TGTGCCAGCAGAGAACACGGAACCTATAATTCACCCCTCCACTTT. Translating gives CASREHGTYNSPLHF.

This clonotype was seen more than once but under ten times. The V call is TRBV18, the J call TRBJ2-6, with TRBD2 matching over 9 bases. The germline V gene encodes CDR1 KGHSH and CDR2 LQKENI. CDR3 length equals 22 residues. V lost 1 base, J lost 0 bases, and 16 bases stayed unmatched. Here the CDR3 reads CASSPLTQAGGPSASGANVLTF. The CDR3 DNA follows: TGTGCCAGCTCACCACTAACTCAAGCGGGGGGCCCTTCCGCCTCTGGGGCCAACGTCCTGACTTTC.

Written as DNA, the CDR3 is TGTGCCAGCAGCTTAATAGCGACCAACACAGATACGCAGTATTTT. Protein: CASSLIATNTDTQYF. This chain links TRBV7-8 with TRBJ2-3; a possible D gene is TRBD2 (5 bases). The CDR3 totals 15 residues. Trimming took off 2 bases at V and 2 bases at J, with 11 bases between the two ends. Germline CDR1 reads SGHVS; CDR2 reads FQNEAQ.

The CDR3 DNA reads TGTGCCAGCAGTTACGAAAGCGTCGGGAGTAGCCACAATGAGCAGTTCTTC. Translated: CASSYESVGSSHNEQFF. The chain joins TRBV6-5 to TRBJ2-1; weak D call: TRBD2 (6 bases). Germline CDR1 MNHEY, CDR2 SVGAGI. The CDR3 contains 17 residues. Trimming pared 2 bases from V and 5 bases from J, leaving 19 bases between.

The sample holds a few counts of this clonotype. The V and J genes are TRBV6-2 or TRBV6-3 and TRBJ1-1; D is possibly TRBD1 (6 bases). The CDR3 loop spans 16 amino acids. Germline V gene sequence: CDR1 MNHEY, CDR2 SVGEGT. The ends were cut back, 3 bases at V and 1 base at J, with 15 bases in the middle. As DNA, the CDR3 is TGTGCCAGCAGTTATAGGACAGAAGGGCCGAACACTGAAGCTTTCTTT. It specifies CASSYRTEGPNTEAFF.

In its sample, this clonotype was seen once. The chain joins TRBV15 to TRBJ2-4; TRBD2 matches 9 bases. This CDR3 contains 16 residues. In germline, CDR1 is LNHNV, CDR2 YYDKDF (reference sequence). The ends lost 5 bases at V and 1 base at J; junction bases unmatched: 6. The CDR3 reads CATSRTSGFAKNIQYF. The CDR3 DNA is TGTGCCACCAGCCGAACTAGCGGGTTTGCCAAAAACATTCAGTACTTC.

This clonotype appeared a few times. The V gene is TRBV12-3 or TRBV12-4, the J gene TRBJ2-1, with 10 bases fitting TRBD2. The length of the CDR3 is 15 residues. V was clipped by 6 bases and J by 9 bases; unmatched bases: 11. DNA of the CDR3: TGTGCCAGCAGCTCACCGGGACTAGCGTTAGGTGAGCAGTTCTTC. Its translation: CASSSPGLALGEQFF.

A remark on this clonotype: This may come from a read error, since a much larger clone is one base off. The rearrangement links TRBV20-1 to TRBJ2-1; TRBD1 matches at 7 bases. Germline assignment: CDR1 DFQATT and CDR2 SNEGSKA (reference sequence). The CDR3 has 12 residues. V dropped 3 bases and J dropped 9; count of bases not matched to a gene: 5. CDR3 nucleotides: TGCAGTGCTAGTTTAGGGGGCGCTGAGCAGTTCTTC. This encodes CSASLGGAEQFF.

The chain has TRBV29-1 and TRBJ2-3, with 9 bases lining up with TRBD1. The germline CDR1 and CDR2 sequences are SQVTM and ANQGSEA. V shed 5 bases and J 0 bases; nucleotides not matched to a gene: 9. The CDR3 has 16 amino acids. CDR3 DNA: TGCAGCGTTCTGGGACAGGGAGGGACTAGCACAGATACGCAGTATTTT. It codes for CSVLGQGGTSTDTQYF.

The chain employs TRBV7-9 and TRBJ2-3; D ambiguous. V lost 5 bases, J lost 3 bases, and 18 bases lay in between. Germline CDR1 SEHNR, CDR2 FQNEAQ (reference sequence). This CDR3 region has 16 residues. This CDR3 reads CASSPPRPDQTDTQYF. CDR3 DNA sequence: TGTGCCAGCAGCCCGCCGCGACCGGATCAAACAGATACGCAGTATTTT. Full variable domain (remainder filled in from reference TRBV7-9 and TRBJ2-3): DTGVSQNPRHKITKRGQNVTFRCDPISEHNRLYWYRQTLGQGPEFLTYFQNEAQLEKSRLLSDRFSAERPKGSFSTLEIQRTEQGDSAMYLCASSPPRPDQTDTQYFGPGTRLTVL.

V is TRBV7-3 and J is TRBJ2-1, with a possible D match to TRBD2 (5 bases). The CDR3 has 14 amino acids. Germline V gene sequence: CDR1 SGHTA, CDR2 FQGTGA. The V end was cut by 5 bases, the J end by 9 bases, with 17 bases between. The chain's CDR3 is CASSVLAGGSEQFF. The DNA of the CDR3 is TGTGCCAGCAGCGTCCTCGCGGGTGGGAGTGAGCAGTTCTTC. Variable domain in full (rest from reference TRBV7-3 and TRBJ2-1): GAGVSQTPSNKVTEKGKYVELRCDPISGHTALYWYRQSLGQGPEFLIYFQGTGAADDSGLPNDRFFAVRPEGSVSTLKIQRTERGDSAVYLCASSVLAGGSEQFFGPGTRLTVL.

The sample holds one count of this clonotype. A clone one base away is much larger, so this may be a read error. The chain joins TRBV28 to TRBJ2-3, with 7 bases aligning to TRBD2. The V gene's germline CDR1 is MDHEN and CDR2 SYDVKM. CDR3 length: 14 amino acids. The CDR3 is CANSTAGQGDTQYF. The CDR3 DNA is TGTGCCAACAGTACAGCGGGGCAGGGAGATACGCAGTATTTT.

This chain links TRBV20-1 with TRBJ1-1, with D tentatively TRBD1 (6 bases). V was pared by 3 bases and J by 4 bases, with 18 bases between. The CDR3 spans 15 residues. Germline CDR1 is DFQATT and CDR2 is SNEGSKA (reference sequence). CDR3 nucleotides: TGCAGTGCTAGGACCGGACGGGGGGCTGGCACTGAAGCTTTCTTT. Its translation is CSARTGRGAGTEAFF.

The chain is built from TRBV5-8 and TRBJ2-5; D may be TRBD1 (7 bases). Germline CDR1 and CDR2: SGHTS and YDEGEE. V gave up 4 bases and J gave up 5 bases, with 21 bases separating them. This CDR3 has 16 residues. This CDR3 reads CASSGTTGRPEETQYF. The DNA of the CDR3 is TGTGCCAGCAGCGGAACGACAGGGAGGCCCGAGGAGACCCAGTACTTC.

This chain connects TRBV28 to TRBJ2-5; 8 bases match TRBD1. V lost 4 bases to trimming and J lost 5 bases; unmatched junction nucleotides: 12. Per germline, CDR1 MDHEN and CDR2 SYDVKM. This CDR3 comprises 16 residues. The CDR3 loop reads CASSSLRAGGGETQYF. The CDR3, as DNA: TGTGCCAGCAGTTCCCTCCGGGCAGGGGGCGGGGAGACCCAGTACTTC.

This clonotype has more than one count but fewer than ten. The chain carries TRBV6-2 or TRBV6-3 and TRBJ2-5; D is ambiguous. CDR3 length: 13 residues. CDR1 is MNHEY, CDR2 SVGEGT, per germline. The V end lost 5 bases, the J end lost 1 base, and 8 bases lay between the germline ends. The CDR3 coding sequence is TGTGCCAGCAGTCACCTGATCCAAGAGACCCAGTACTTC. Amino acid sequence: CASSHLIQETQYF.

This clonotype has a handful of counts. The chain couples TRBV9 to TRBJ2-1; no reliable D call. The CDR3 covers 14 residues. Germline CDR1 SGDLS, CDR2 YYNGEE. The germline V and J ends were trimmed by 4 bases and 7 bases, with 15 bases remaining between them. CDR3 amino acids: CASSHGEVWNEQFF. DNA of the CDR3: TGTGCCAGCAGCCATGGAGAGGTTTGGAATGAGCAGTTCTTC.

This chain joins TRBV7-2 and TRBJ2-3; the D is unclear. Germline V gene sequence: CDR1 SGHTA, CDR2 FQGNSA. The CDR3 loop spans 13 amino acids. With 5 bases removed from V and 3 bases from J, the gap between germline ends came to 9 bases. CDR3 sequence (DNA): TGTGCCAGCAGCACCGCAAGGACAGATACGCAGTATTTT. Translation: CASSTARTDTQYF. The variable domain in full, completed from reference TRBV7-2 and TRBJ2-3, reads GAGVSQSPSNKVTEKGKDVELRCDPISGHTALYWYRQSLGQGLEFLIYFQGNSAPDKSGLPSDRFSAERTGGSVSTLTIQRTQQEDSAVYLCASSTARTDTQYFGPGTRLTVL.

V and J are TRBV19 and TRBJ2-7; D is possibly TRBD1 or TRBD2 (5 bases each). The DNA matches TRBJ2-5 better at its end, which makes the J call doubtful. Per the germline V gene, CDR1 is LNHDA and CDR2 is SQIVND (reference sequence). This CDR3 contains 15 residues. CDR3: CASSLGDPLHGTQYF. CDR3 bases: TGTGCCAGTAGTTTGGGGGACCCGCTACATGGGACCCAGTACTTC.